What follows describes a single TCR beta chain. The same CDR3 can be traced to other DNA sequences in this sample. The entry originates in a study of shared clonotypes between healthy human individuals. Terminally differentiated effector memory CD45RA+ cells were left out of the naive CD8 fraction, which was CD45RO-negative and positively selected for CCR7. TCRdb's table, derived via immunoSEQ multiplex PCR, lists solely in-frame clones and lacks some. The sample records some 2 million clones, about 95% being singletons. CDR1 is SEHNR and CDR2 is FQNEAQ in the germline V gene (reference sequence). Deletions cut 5 bases from V and 3 bases from J, with 4 bases between. The CDR3 extends over 11 amino acids.

This TCR was recovered from a man between 18 and 29 years old in good health. The sample was naive CD8+ T cells sorted from blood. The chain joins TRBV7-9 to TRBJ1-2; D unclear. The DNA for the CDR3 is TGTGCCAGCAGCGGGGACTATGGCTACACCTTC. This translates into CASSGDYGYTF.